The clone carrying this T cell receptor beta chain appeared a few times. Its specificity is unknown. Each CDR3 protein is one row after TCRdb ran MiXCR on the reads. Of a few hundred thousand distinct CDR3 sequences listed, 30% to 35% were seen once; the top ten hold about 17%. The sample is drawn from a study of T cell repertoires in cytomegalovirus infection. On the study more broadly: Epitope selection comprised recently identified HLA-C-restricted CMV epitopes and well-studied HLA-B-restricted CMV epitopes. It can be stated that public TCR beta signatures indicated CMV infection as well as a matching HLA type. The study's findings and limits: There were carriers of CMV plus the relevant HLA, and cumulative public TCR beta family frequency identified them.

The germline V gene has CDR1 LNHDA and CDR2 SQIVND (reference sequence). The trim removed 4 bases at V and 3 bases at J, leaving 11 bases unmatched. This CDR3 comprises 16 residues. The rearrangement joins TRBV19 to TRBJ1-2; TRBD1 aligns across 7 bases. The sequences come from cultured PBMCs, collected from culture after CMV antigen stimulation. The TCR originated in a human donor in good health (CMV status not recorded). Some clones in this sample may be carry-over from other donors' samples. The CDR3 DNA reads as TGTGCCAGTAGTACCCACCTAGGGGGCTATGACTATGGCTACACCTTC. This gives the protein CASSTHLGGYDYGYTF.